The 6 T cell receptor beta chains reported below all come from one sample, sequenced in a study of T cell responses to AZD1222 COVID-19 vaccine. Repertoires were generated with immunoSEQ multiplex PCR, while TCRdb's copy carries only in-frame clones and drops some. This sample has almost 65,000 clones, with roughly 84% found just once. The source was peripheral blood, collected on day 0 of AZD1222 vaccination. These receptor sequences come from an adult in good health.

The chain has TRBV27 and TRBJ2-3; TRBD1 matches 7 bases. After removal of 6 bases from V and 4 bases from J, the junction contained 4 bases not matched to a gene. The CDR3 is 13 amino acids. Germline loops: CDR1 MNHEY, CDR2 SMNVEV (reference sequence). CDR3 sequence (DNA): TGTGCCAGCAGGGTACAGGGGCCAGATACGCAGTATTTT. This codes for CASRVQGPDTQYF.

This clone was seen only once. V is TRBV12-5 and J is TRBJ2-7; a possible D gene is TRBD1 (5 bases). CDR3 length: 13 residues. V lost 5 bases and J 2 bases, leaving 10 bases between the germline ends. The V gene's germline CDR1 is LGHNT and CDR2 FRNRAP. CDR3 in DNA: TGTGCTAGTGGTCCCGACAGAGCCTACGAGCAGTACTTC. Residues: CASGPDRAYEQYF.

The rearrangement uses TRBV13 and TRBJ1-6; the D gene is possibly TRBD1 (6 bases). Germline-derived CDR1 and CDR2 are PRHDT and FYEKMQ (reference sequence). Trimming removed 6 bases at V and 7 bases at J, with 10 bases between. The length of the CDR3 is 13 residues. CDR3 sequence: CASRMQGNSPLHF. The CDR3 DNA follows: TGTGCCAGCAGGATGCAGGGGAATTCACCCCTCCACTTT.

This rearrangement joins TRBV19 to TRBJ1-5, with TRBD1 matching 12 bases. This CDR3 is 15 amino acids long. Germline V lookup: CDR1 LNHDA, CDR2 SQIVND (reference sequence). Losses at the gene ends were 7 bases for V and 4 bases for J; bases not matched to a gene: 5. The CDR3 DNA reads TGTGCCAGTACCCGGGACAGGGGGCCAAATCAGCCCCAGCATTTT. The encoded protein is CASTRDRGPNQPQHF.

Here the CDR3 reads CASSFTSGANVLTF. CDR3 in DNA: TGTGCCAGCAGCTTTACTTCTGGGGCCAACGTCCTGACTTTC. V gene TRBV5-5 combines with J gene TRBJ2-6; no reliable D call. V shed 2 bases and J shed 1 base, with 4 bases lying between them. The CDR3 has 14 amino acids. The germline gives CDR1 SGHKS, CDR2 YYEKEE (reference sequence).

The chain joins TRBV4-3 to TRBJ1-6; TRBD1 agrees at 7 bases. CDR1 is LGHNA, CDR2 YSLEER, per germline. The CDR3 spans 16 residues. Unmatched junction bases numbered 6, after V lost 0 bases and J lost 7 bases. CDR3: CASSQESTGRNSPLHF. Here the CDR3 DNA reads TGCGCCAGCAGCCAAGAATCGACAGGGCGGAATTCACCCCTCCACTTT.